The clone carrying this T cell receptor (beta chain) occurred a few times. Its matching antigen is unknown. The record originates from a study of T cells in Graves' hyperthyroidism and ophthalmopathy. CDR3 length equals 15 residues. With 2 bases removed from V and 4 bases from J, the gap between germline ends came to 14 bases. Germline V gives CDR1 SGHTA, CDR2 FQGNSA. The PBMCs studied were ones that came from 10 ml fresh peripheral blood. General observations from the study: Before onset, ophthalmopathy was predicted by the model a median roughly 6.8 months earlier. Most thyroid-expanded clonotypes above 0.001 were also found in blood. A model using 13 V-J features told ophthalmopathy apart from stable hyperthyroidism.

There were TCR beta CDR3 regions amplified from RNA transcripts. During a first-round RT-PCR of the TCR CDR3, the HTBI primer set was used. Each CDR3 protein is one row after TCRdb ran MiXCR on the multiplex PCR reads. The table has around 610,000 distinct CDR3 sequences, roughly 14% seen once. Specimen: blood. The J gene is TRBJ1-2, the V gene TRBV7-2; D gene uncertain. This clonotype was sampled from a middle-aged woman with Graves' ophthalmopathy. Written as DNA, the CDR3 is TGTGCCAGCAGCTTAAGTATGGTATTAGGCTATGGCTACACCTTC. This sequence encodes CASSLSMVLGYGYTF.